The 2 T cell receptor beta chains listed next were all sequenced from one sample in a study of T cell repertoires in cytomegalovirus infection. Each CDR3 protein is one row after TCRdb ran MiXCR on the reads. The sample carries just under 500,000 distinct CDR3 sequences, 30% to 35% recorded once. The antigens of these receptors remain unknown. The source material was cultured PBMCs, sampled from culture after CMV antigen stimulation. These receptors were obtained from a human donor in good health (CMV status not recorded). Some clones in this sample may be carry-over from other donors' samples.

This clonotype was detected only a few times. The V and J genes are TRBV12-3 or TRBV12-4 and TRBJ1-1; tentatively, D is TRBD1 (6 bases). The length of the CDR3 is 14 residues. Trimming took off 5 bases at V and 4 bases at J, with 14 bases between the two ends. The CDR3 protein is CASSLQGEVTEAFF. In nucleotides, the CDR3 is TGTGCCAGCAGTCTACAGGGAGAGGTCACTGAAGCTTTCTTT.

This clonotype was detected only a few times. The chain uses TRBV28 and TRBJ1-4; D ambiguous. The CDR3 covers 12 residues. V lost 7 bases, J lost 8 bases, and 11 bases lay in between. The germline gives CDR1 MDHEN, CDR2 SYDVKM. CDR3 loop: CASIGAGEKLFF. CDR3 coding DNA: TGTGCCAGCATAGGAGCCGGGGAAAAACTGTTTTTT. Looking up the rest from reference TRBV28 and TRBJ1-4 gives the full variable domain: DVKVTQSSRYLVKRTGEKVFLECVQDMDHENMFWYRQDPGLGLRLIYFSYDVKMKEKGDIPEGYSVSREKKERFSLILESASTNQTSMYLCASIGAGEKLFFGSGTQLSVL.